This TCR beta chain was captured in a study of T cells in Graves' hyperthyroidism and ophthalmopathy. TCR beta CDR3 region amplification was performed from RNA transcripts. The study used the HTBI primer set for a first-round RT-PCR of the TCR CDR3. TCRdb reanalysed the multiplex PCR reads using MiXCR and keeps one entry per CDR3 protein. The table has about 350,000 distinct CDR3 sequences, roughly 15% seen once. This CDR3 comprises 17 residues. The V end lost 0 bases, the J end lost 2 bases, and 17 bases lay between the germline ends. Germline assignment: CDR1 ENHRY and CDR2 SYGVKD. The V and J genes are TRBV10-3 and TRBJ2-7; possibly TRBD1 for D (5 bases). Input material: blood. This TCR was recovered from a woman aged 60 to 75 with Graves' ophthalmopathy. The CDR3 protein is CAISESQSQGRTYEQYF. Written as DNA, the CDR3 is TGTGCCATCAGTGAGTCGCAGTCCCAGGGCCGAACCTACGAGCAGTACTTC.